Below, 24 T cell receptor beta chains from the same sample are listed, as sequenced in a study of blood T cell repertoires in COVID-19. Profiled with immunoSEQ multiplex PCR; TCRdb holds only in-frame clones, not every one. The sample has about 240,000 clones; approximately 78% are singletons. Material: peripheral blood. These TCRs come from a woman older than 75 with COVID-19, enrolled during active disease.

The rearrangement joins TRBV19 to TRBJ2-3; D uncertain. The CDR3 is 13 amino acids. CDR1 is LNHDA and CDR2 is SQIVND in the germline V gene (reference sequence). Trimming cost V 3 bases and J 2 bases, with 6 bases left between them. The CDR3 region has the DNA TGTGCCAGTAGTATGAGGATCACAGATACGCAGTATTTT. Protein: CASSMRITDTQYF. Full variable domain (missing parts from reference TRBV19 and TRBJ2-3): DGGITQSPKYLFRKEGQNVTLSCEQNLNHDAMYWYRQDPGQGLRLIYYSQIVNDFQKGDIAEGYSVSREKKESFPLTVTSAQKNPTAFYLCASSMRITDTQYFGPGTRLTVL.

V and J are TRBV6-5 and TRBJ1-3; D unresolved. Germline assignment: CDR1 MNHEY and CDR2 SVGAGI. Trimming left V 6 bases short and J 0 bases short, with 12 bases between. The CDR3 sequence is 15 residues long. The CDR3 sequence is CASSPPGNSGNTIYF. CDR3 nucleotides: TGTGCCAGCAGCCCCCCGGGGAACTCTGGAAACACCATATATTTT.

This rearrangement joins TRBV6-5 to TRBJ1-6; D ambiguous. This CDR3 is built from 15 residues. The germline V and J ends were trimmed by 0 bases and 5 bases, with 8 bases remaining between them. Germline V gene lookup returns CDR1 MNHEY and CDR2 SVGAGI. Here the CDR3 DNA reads TGTGCCAGCAGTTACTCGAATCGGGATAATTCACCCCTCCACTTT. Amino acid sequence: CASSYSNRDNSPLHF.

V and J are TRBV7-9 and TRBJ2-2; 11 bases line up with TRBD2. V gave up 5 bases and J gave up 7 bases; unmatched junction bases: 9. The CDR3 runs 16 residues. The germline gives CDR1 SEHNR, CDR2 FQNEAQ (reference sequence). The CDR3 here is CASSHVAGGPGGELFF. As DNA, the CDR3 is TGTGCCAGCAGCCATGTAGCGGGGGGGCCCGGCGGGGAGCTGTTTTTT.

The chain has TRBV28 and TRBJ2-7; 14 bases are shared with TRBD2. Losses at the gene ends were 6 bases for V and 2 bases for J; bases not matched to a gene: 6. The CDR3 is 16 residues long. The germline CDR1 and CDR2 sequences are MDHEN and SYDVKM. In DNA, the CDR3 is TGTGCCAGCAGGGGGACTAGCGGGGGCCAACCCTACGAGCAGTACTTC. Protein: CASRGTSGGQPYEQYF.

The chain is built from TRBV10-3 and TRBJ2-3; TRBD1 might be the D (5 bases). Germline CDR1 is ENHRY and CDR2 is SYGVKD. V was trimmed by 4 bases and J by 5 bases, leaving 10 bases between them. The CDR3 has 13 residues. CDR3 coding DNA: TGTGCCATCAGTGGACAGATGGGAGATACGCAGTATTTT. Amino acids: CAISGQMGDTQYF.

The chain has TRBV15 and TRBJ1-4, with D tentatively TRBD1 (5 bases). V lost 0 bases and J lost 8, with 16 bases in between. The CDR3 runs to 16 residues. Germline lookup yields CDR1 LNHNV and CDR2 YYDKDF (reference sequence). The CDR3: CATSRDSAGSGEKLFF. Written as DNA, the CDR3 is TGTGCCACCAGCAGAGATTCCGCAGGGAGCGGGGAAAAACTGTTTTTT.

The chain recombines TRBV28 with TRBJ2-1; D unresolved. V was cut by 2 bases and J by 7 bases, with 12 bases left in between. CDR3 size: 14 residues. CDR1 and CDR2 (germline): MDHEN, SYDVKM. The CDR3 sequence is CASSLVTGGNEQFF. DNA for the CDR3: TGTGCCAGCAGTTTAGTAACGGGTGGTAATGAGCAGTTCTTC.

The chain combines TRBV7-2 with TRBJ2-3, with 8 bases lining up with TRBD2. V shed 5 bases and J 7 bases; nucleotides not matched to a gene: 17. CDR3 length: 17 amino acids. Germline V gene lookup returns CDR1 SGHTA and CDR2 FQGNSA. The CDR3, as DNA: TGTGCCAGCAGCCCCCAGACCTTAGCGGGACGTTCCAATACGCAGTATTTT. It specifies CASSPQTLAGRSNTQYF. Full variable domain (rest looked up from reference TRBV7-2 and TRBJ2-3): GAGVSQSPSNKVTEKGKDVELRCDPISGHTALYWYRQSLGQGLEFLIYFQGNSAPDKSGLPSDRFSAERTGGSVSTLTIQRTQQEDSAVYLCASSPQTLAGRSNTQYFGPGTRLTVL.

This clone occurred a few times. The CDR3 DNA follows: TGTGCCAGCAGCCTCTTAGGGGGCCTAAATTCACCCCTCCACTTT. Translating gives CASSLLGGLNSPLHF. The chain employs TRBV3-1 (or the pseudogene TRBV3-2) and TRBJ1-6; 7 bases are a match to TRBD1. The CDR3 spans 15 residues. Germline V lookup: CDR1 LGHDT, CDR2 YNNKEL (reference sequence). With 4 bases clipped from V and 7 bases from J, the junction kept 7 bases outside the gene matches.

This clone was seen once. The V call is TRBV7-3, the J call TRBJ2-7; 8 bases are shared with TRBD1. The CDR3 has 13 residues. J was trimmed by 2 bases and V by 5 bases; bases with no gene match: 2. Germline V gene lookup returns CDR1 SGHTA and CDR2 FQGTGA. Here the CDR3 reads CASSVDRAYEQYF. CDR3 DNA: TGTGCCAGCAGCGTGGACAGGGCCTACGAGCAGTACTTC.

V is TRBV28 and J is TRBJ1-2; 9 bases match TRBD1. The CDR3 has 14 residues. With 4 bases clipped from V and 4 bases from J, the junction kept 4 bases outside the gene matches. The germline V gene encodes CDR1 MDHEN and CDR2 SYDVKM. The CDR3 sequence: CASSYRGRVYGYTF. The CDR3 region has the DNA TGTGCCAGCAGTTACAGGGGGCGCGTCTATGGCTACACCTTC.

The CDR3 protein is CASRLLGQVNTEAFF. CDR3 coding DNA: TGCGCCAGCAGACTCCTTGGACAGGTTAACACTGAAGCTTTCTTT. The gene calls are TRBV10-1 and TRBJ1-1; TRBD1 matches at 7 bases. The germline V gene encodes CDR1 WNHNN and CDR2 SYGVQD (reference sequence). V was clipped by 6 bases and J by 2 bases; unmatched bases: 9. The CDR3 runs 15 residues.

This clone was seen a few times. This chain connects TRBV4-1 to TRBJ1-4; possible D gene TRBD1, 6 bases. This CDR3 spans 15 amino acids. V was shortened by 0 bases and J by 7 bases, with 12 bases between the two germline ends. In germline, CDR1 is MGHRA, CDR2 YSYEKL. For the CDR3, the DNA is TGCGCCAGCAGCCAAGAAGGGGGTAGGGTTGAAAAACTGTTTTTT. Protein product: CASSQEGGRVEKLFF.

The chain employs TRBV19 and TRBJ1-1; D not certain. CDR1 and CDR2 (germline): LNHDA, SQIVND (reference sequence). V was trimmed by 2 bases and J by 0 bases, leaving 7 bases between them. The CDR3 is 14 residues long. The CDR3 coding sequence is TGTGCCAGTAGTATAAGGAGGGTGAACACTGAAGCTTTCTTT. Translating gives CASSIRRVNTEAFF.

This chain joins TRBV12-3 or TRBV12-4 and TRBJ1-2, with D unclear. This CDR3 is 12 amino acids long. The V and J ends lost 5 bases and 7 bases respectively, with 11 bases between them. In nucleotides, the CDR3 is TGTGCCAGCAGTCCGTCTCTAGGTGGCTACACCTTC. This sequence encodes CASSPSLGGYTF.

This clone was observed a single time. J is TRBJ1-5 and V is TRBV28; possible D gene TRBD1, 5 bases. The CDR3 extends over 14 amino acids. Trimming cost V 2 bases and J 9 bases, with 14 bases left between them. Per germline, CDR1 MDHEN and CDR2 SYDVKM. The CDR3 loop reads CASSLKRGGGPQHF. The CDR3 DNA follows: TGTGCCAGCAGTTTAAAGCGGGGGGGAGGGCCCCAGCATTTT.

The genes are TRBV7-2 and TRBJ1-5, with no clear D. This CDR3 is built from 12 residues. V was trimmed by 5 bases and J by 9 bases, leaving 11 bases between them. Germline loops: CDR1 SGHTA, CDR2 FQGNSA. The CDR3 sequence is CASSPNAGPQHF. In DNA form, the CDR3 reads TGTGCCAGCAGCCCTAATGCTGGGCCCCAGCATTTT.

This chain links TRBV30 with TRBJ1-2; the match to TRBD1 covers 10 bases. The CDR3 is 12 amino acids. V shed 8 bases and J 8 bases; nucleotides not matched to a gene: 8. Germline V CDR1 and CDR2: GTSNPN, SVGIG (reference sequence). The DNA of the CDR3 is TGTGCCCGGGGACAGGGGCCCCTAGGCTACACCTTC. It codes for CARGQGPLGYTF.

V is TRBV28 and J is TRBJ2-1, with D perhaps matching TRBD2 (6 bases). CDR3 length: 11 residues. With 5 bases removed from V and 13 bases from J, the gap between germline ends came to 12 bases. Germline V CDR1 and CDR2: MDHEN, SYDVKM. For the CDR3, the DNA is TGTGCCAGCAGTGACGGACTAAGCCAGTTCTTC. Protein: CASSDGLSQFF.

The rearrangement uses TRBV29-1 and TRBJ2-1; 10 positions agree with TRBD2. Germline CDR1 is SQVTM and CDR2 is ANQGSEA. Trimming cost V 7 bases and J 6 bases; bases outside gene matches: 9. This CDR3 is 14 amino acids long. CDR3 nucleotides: TGCAGCGCCTCCCCTAGCGGGAGAGGCAATGAGCAGTTCTTC. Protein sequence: CSASPSGRGNEQFF.

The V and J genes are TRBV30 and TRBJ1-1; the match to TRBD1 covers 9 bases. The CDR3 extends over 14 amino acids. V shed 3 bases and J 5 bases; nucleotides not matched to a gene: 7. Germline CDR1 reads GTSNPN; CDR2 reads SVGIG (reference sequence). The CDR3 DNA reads TGTGCCTGGAGCTCTACAGGGGGCGGAACTGAAGCTTTCTTT. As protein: CAWSSTGGGTEAFF.

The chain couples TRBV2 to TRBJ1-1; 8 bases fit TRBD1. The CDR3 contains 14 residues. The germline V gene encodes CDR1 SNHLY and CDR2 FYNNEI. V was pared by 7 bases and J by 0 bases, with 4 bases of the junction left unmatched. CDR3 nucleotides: TGTGCCAGCACCAGGGGGCGGGTGAACACTGAAGCTTTCTTT. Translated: CASTRGRVNTEAFF.

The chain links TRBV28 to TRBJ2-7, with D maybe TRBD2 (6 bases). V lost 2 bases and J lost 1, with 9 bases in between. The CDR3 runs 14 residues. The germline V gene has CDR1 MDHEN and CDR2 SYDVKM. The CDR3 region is CASSLRRGSYEQYF. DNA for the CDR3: TGTGCCAGCAGTTTACGGCGGGGATCCTACGAGCAGTACTTC.